Listed below are T cell receptor beta chains from one sample, sequenced in a study of Graves' ophthalmopathy and Graves' hyperthyroidism. TCRdb fed the multiplex PCR reads into MiXCR, producing one record per CDR3 protein. This sample has about 210,000 distinct CDR3 sequences; under 30% occur once, and the top ten carry approximately 8.2%. Sequencing was performed on peripheral blood. Every receptor here comes from a middle-aged man with Graves' ophthalmopathy. Each CDR3 is given with its conserved first and last residue. D genes are given only for firm matches. Clone size appears in some rows only: once, few, many, or a class for an expanded clone.

size	V	D	J	DNA	CDR3
-	TRBV6-2/TRBV6-3	-	TRBJ2-4	TGTGCCAGCAGTCCTCTCGGGATTCAAGACATTCAGTACTTC	CASSPLGIQDIQYF
many	TRBV6-2/TRBV6-3	-	TRBJ1-5	TGTGCCAGCAGTTACGAGGGAGGAGGGCCCCAGCATTTT	CASSYEGGGPQHF
many	TRBV7-8	-	TRBJ2-7	TGTGCCAGCAGTCAATACGCTAGCGTTAACGAGCAGTACTTC	CASSQYASVNEQYF
many	TRBV28	-	TRBJ2-7	TGTGCCAGCAGGGGAGAGGACGGCGAGCAGTACTTC	CASRGEDGEQYF
few	TRBV6-1	-	TRBJ1-1	TGTGCCAGCAGGGAAATGAGGGGGTTGTCACAGGACACTGAAGCTTTCTTT	CASREMRGLSQDTEAFF
once	TRBV6-1	-	TRBJ2-7	TGTGCCAGCAGGTTGGACGAGGCCTACGAGCAGTACTTC	CASRLDEAYEQYF
many	TRBV6-2/TRBV6-3	-	TRBJ1-1	TGTGCCAGCAACACAGGGCAGCCGGGGGACACTGAAGCTTTCTTT	CASNTGQPGDTEAFF
many	TRBV29-1	-	TRBJ1-1	TGCAGCGTTGAATTTAGAGTAACTGAAGCTTTCTTT	CSVEFRVTEAFF
once	TRBV6-2/TRBV6-3	-	TRBJ2-5	TGTGCCAGCAGGCCGGACATTGAGACCCAGTACTTC	CASRPDIETQYF
-	TRBV28	TRBD1	TRBJ1-5	TGTGCCAGCATTTCGACAGGGGGGGCATCTCCCCAGCATTTT	CASISTGGASPQHF
-	TRBV7-2	TRBD2	TRBJ2-5	TGTGCCAGCAGCCGATCGGGCGGGAGTGCAGAGACCCAGTACTTC	CASSRSGGSAETQYF
few	TRBV28	-	TRBJ2-7	TGTGCCAGCAGTTCTAATTACTACGAGCAGTACTTC	CASSSNYYEQYF
many	TRBV7-8	-	TRBJ2-5	TGTGCCAGCAGCTTAGGGAGTAACCAGTACTTC	CASSLGSNQYF
many	TRBV2	TRBD1	TRBJ1-5	TGTGCCAGCAGTGCCAGGGGGGATCAGCCCCAGCATTTT	CASSARGDQPQHF
many	TRBV28	TRBD2	TRBJ2-5	TGTGCCAGCAGGGGACTAGCGGGAGACCGACCCCTGAAAGAGACCCAGTACTTC	CASRGLAGDRPLKETQYF
-	TRBV12-3/TRBV12-4	-	TRBJ1-1	TGTGCCAGCAGGCCTCGAGGCAGTACCATTGAAGCTTTCTTT	CASRPRGSTIEAFF
many	TRBV6-1	TRBD1	TRBJ2-7	TGTGCCAGCAGTGAATTCAGGACAGGCCTATACGAGCAGTACTTC	CASSEFRTGLYEQYF
many	TRBV6-1	-	TRBJ1-2	TGTGCCAGCAGTGAAGGAAGCTACAGCTTCTATGGCTACACCTTC	CASSEGSYSFYGYTF
-	TRBV7-8	TRBD1	TRBJ2-4	TGTGCCAGCAGCCCGGACAGGGGCGTGAGGGACATTCAGTACTTC	CASSPDRGVRDIQYF
-	TRBV30	-	TRBJ1-5	TGTGCCTGGAGTACTACGGCCGATCAGCCCCAGCATTTT	CAWSTTADQPQHF
-	TRBV19	-	TRBJ1-2	TGTGCCAGTAGTATTGTGAACCCTGACCGGGGCTACACCTTC	CASSIVNPDRGYTF
many	TRBV19	-	TRBJ1-3	TGTGCCAGTAGTAAGGTTGGGGGCTCTGGAAACACCATATATTTT	CASSKVGGSGNTIYF
many	TRBV15	TRBD2	TRBJ2-7	TGTGCCACCAGCAGATTCACCGGGACTAGCGGGAGAGGAGTCGAGCAGTACTTC	CATSRFTGTSGRGVEQYF
-	TRBV6-1	-	TRBJ1-5	TGTGCCGCTGACGCGGACAATCAGCCCCAGCATTTT	CAADADNQPQHF
-	TRBV12-3/TRBV12-4	TRBD2	TRBJ2-5	TGTGCCAGCAGGAACCTAGCGGCACTTACGGAGACCCAGTACTTC	CASRNLAALTETQYF
many	TRBV6-2/TRBV6-3	-	TRBJ2-6	TGTGCCAGCAGCCCTCACCCGGGACACAACTCTGGGGCCAACGTCCTGACTTTC	CASSPHPGHNSGANVLTF
many	TRBV11-2	-	TRBJ2-7	TGTGCCAGCAGCTTAATGATAGACGCACCCTACGAGCAGTACTTC	CASSLMIDAPYEQYF
many	TRBV29-1	TRBD1	TRBJ2-7	TGCAGCGTTGCTGAAATGACAGGGCTGGCCGAGCAGTACTTC	CSVAEMTGLAEQYF
-	TRBV7-8	-	TRBJ2-7	TGTGCCAGCAGCCGCGGACTACGCGACGAGCAGTACTTC	CASSRGLRDEQYF
many	TRBV6-2/TRBV6-3	TRBD2	TRBJ2-7	TGTGCCAGCAGCAGACTAGCGGGAAATAACTACGAGCAGTACTTC	CASSRLAGNNYEQYF
-	TRBV7-3	TRBD1	TRBJ1-1	TGTGCCAGCAGCTTAACTCGGGACAGAGAAGCTTTCTTT	CASSLTRDREAFF
many	TRBV7-8	TRBD1	TRBJ1-2	TGTGCCAGCAGCCGGGACAGGGGAACCTATGGCTACACCTTC	CASSRDRGTYGYTF
-	TRBV27	-	TRBJ1-5	TGTGCCAGCAGACAGTCAGTACATCAGCCCCAGCATTTT	CASRQSVHQPQHF
many	TRBV6-2/TRBV6-3	-	TRBJ2-2	TGTGCCAGCAGGAGGACCGGGGAGCTGTTTTTT	CASRRTGELFF
many	TRBV29-1	-	TRBJ1-2	TGCAGCGATCTGGACCGAAGACTGAACGGCTACACCTTC	CSDLDRRLNGYTF
many	TRBV7-6	TRBD2	TRBJ2-7	TGTGCCAGCAGCTGGGGACTAGCGGGAGGATACGAGCAGTACTTC	CASSWGLAGGYEQYF
many	TRBV12-3/TRBV12-4	TRBD1	TRBJ1-1	TGTGCCAGCAGTGGGATGAGGACAGGGGTTATGAACACTGAAGCTTTCTTT	CASSGMRTGVMNTEAFF
many	TRBV30	TRBD1	TRBJ2-5	TGTGCCTGGTCTAAGGACAGGGGAGAGACCCAGTACTTC	CAWSKDRGETQYF
many	TRBV28	-	TRBJ1-6	TGTGCCAGCAGGGGGCCGAGAAATTCACCCCTCCACTTT	CASRGPRNSPLHF
many	TRBV12-3/TRBV12-4	-	TRBJ2-4	TGTGCCAGCAGTTCCCAGGGCAGTAAAAACATTCAGTACTTC	CASSSQGSKNIQYF
-	TRBV29-1	-	TRBJ2-7	TGCAGCGTTGAAGAGACAAAAGCCTACGAGCAGTACTTC	CSVEETKAYEQYF
-	TRBV6-1	TRBD1	TRBJ1-1	TGTGCCAGCAGTGAACGACAGGGGAGGGTAGGGGCTTTCTTT	CASSERQGRVGAFF
many	TRBV20-1	-	TRBJ1-1	TGCAGTGCGACCGCCGGGACACTGAACACTGAAGCTTTCTTT	CSATAGTLNTEAFF
many	TRBV28	-	TRBJ2-2	TGTGCCAGCAGAACGGAGACTAACACCGGGGAGCTGTTTTTT	CASRTETNTGELFF
-	TRBV6-2/TRBV6-3	-	TRBJ1-3	TGTGCCAGCAGTTACCCAAGGCGGACAGAAGGAGGGCACTCTGGAAACACCATATATTTT	CASSYPRRTEGGHSGNTIYF
many	TRBV2	-	TRBJ2-2	TGTGCCAGCCGGAGGGACACACGGAGAAACACCGGGGAGCTGTTTTTT	CASRRDTRRNTGELFF
-	TRBV12-3/TRBV12-4	-	TRBJ2-7	TGTGCCAGCAACCCCTGGGGAGGCTCCTACGAGCAGTACTTC	CASNPWGGSYEQYF
-	TRBV6-2/TRBV6-3	TRBD1	TRBJ1-1	TGTGCCAGCAGTCCTTCCAGGGGGCGCCCCGGCACTGAAGCTTTCTTT	CASSPSRGRPGTEAFF
-	TRBV6-1	-	TRBJ2-7	TGTGCCAGCAGTGAAGCCGGGAAATACGAGCAGTACTTC	CASSEAGKYEQYF
once	TRBV6-5	-	TRBJ2-7	TGTGCCAGCAGTTACGGGCAACTTGGAAACTACGAGCAGTACTTC	CASSYGQLGNYEQYF
many	TRBV6-1	-	TRBJ2-5	TGTGCCAGCAGTGACCGAGCTGCCCGGGAGACCCAGTACTTC	CASSDRAARETQYF
-	TRBV7-4	-	TRBJ1-1	TGTGTCAGCAGTCCAACCGGGACGGGGGGAAACACTGAAGCTTTCTTT	CVSSPTGTGGNTEAFF
many	TRBV7-8	-	TRBJ2-5	TGTGCCAGCAGCTTGGGATATTGGTACCAAGAGACCCAGTACTTC	CASSLGYWYQETQYF
many	TRBV11-2	-	TRBJ1-1	TGTGCCAGCAGCTGGGGGGGAGGAACTGAAGCTTTCTTT	CASSWGGGTEAFF
many	TRBV5-1	-	TRBJ2-7	TGCGCCAGCAGCCAAAATAGCGGAGCCTACGAGCAGTACTTC	CASSQNSGAYEQYF
many	TRBV20-1	-	TRBJ2-2	TGCAGTGCTAGAGAACCTAAAGCGGGGAACACCGGGGAGCTGTTTTTT	CSAREPKAGNTGELFF
-	TRBV7-2	-	TRBJ2-5	TGTGCCAGCAGCTTCAACCATGGGGCGGAGACCCAGTACTTC	CASSFNHGAETQYF
many	TRBV15	-	TRBJ2-5	TGTGCCACCAGCAGAGGGGCAGGTCCCCAAGAGACCCAGTACTTC	CATSRGAGPQETQYF
-	TRBV11-2	-	TRBJ1-5	TGTGCCAGCAGCTTACGGGGTATGGGAAGCAATCAGCCCCAGCATTTT	CASSLRGMGSNQPQHF
-	TRBV6-5	TRBD2	TRBJ2-7	TGTGCCAGCAGTTACATCGGGACTAGCGACTACGAGCAGTACTTC	CASSYIGTSDYEQYF